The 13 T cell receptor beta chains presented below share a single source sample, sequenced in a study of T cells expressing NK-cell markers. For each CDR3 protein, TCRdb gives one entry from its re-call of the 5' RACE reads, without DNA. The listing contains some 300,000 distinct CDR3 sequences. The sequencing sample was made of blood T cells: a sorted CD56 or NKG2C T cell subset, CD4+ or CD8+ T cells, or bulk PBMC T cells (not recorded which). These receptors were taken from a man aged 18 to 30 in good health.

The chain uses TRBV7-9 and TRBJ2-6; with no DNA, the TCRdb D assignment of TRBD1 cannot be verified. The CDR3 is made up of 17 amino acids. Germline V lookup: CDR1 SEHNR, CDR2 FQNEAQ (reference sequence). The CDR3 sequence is CASSLRGGISGANVLTF.

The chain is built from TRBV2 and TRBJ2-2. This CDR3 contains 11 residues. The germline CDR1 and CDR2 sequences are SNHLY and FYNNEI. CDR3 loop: CASRDSGELFF.

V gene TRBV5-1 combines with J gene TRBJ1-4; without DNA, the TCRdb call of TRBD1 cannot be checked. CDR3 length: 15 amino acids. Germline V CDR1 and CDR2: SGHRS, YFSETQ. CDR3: CASSRRRDSNEKLFF.

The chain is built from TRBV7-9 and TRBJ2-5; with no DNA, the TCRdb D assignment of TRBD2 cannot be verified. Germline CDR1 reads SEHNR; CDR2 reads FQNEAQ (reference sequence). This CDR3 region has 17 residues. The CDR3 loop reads CASSSPSGGGRQETQYF.

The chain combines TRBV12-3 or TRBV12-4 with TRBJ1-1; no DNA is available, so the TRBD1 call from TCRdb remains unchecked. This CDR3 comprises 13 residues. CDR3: CASSPRRGPEAFF.

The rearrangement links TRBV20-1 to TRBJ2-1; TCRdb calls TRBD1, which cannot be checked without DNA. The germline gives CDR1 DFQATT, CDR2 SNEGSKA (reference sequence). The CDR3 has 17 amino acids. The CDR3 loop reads CSAIGQERYQTNNEQFF.

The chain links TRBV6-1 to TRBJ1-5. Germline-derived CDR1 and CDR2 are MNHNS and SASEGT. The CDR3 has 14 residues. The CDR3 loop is CASSEHMGRQPQHF.

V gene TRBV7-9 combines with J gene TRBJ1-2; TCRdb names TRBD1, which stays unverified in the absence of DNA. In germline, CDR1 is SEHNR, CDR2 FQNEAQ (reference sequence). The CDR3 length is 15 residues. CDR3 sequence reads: CASRAQGAKNYGYTF. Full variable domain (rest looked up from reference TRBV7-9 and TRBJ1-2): DTGVSQNPRHKITKRGQNVTFRCDPISEHNRLYWYRQTLGQGPEFLTYFQNEAQLEKSRLLSDRFSAERPKGSFSTLEIQRTEQGDSAMYLCASRAQGAKNYGYTFGSGTRLTVV.

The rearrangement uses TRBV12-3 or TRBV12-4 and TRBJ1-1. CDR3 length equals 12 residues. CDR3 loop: CASRQEGPLAFF.

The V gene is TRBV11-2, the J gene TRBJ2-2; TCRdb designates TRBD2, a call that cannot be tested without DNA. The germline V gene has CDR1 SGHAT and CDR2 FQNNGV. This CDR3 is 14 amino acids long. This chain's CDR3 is CASTSGSFPGELFF.

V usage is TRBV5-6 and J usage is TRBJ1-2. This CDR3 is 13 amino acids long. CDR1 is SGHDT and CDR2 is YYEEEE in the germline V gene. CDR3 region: CASSSQAHYGYTF.

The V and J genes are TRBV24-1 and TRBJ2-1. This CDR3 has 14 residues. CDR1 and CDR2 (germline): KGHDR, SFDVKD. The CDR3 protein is CATSDSPTLDEQFF.

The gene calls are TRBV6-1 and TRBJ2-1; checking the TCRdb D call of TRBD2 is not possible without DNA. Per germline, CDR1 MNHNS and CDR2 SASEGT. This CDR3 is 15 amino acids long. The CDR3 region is CASGGRLARDNEQFF.